The TCR beta chain under discussion was sequenced for a study of shared clonotypes between healthy human individuals (dated by TCRdb to 2018 to 2020). At the level of the whole study: A couple of women and three men aged 18 to 49 years were included in the cohort. For each donor, CD4 naive and CD4 memory were each run on three plates, CD8 naive on two plates, and CD8 memory on one plate. The study deeply sequenced blood TCR repertoires of roughly five healthy adults to estimate repertoire size and the extent of clonotype sharing between individuals. Libraries were prepared and TCR repertoires were sequenced by different laboratories using diverse techniques, in order to increase sequencing depth and limit assay-specific biases. Per donor, leukapheresis produced somewhere between about 0.94 and 9 billion PBMCs.

The donors were healthy, HIV-negative adults with no recently reported acute infections or vaccinations. Every donor was a Caucasian adult living in Nashville, Tennessee, USA. CD4+ T cells were enriched by magnetic negative selection; naive cells were then positively selected on CD45RA, and the negative fraction formed the memory subset. After blood collection by leukapheresis, PBMCs were isolated using Ficoll-Histopaque density gradient centrifugation and then cryopreserved in the vapor phase of liquid nitrogen. Analytical flow cytometry was used to check the purity and quantity of every magnetically sorted T cell population. Each sorted fraction had its genomic DNA isolated and then quantified by UV absorbance on a Nanodrop 2000c. As for this clone: Which antigen it targets is not known. Base qualities were left out, and no much larger clone turns up one base away.

TCR CDR3 regions were amplified from genomic DNA by multiplex PCR using the deep immunoSEQ assay. For each cell subset, the extracted genomic DNA was distributed evenly across all wells of several immunoSEQ 96-well plates, and each plate served as one replicate. Each replicate PCR for sorted subsets received about 200 ng genomic DNA, equal to about 30,000 T cell genomes. The purified libraries were quantified using a Qubit 3.0 fluorometer, sized with a Bioanalyzer 2100, and then quantified again using the KAPA Library Quantification kit. Each immunoSEQ 96-well plate was sequenced on its own single-read 150-cycle Illumina NextSeq 550 flow cell. The paper's data handling went like this. Because the immunoSEQ output held only junctional sequences and lacked quality scores, the filtering could not match the filtering applied to full-length reads. Sequences were annotated with PyIR, a Python wrapper for IgBLAST v1.9, using IMGT germline references to assign V/J genes and CDR3. Any read was removed if the V/J assignment was weak (E-value above 1e-6), the CDR3 was missing, or the read contained stop codons, out-of-frame junctions, or ambiguous translated residues. V3J clonotypes were defined by identical inferred V gene, J gene, and CDR3 amino acid sequence. Percentage overlap between repertoires was computed as shared unique clonotypes divided by the size of the smaller repertoire. Repertoire richness was assessed with RTK rarefaction, the Chao1 estimator, and Recon v2.1 estimates of unobserved clonotypes. Generation probabilities were computed with OLGA for all TCRbeta clonotypes obtained by the gDNA method from a few donors. The immuneACCESS repertoire file appears here via TCRdb, limited to in-frame rearrangements. These files lack a portion of the clones; in checked studies, under half of the deficit traces to unresolved V genes, and the cause of the others is not known. V, J and clone size derive from that table, while D and trimming were established from the DNA sequence. This sample has 1.4 million to 1.5 million clones in its table, and around 95% of those were observed once. Approximately 1.2% of the sample goes to the ten largest clones.

The study at large found these results: Sampling was restricted to blood, and TCR repertoires in tissue are likely to differ from TCR repertoires in blood. Rarefaction of sorted-subset datasets indicated incomplete sequencing despite the large sequencing depth. Estimated clonotype richness was generally larger for naive than for memory subsets. Because the study included a small number of donors, the genetic and exposure-history diversity represented was limited. Pairwise subsampling led to the expectation that sequencing depth would affect the degree of clonotype sharing among donors. Compared with non-shared clonotypes, the clonotypes found in all four sorted-subset donors had higher generation probabilities. Sharing across several donors was observed for approximately 4.6% of naive CD4, about 3.2% of naive CD8, about 2.3% of memory CD4, and roughly 0.4% of memory CD8 clonotypes.

Trimming removed 5 bases from V and 0 bases from J, leaving 14 bases between the germline ends. The CDR3 measures 15 amino acids from cysteine to phenylalanine. CDR3 DNA only is kept here, 45 bases in frame from base 1. Per the germline V gene, SQVTM is the CDR1 and ANQGSEA is the CDR2. The rearrangement combines TRBV29-1 with TRBJ2-4, with the D segment possibly TRBD1 or TRBD2, each aligning over 6 bases. This TCR derives from a man younger than 40 in good health. The sample taken for sequencing was naive CD4+ T cells sorted from blood. What this sample's cell subset or site label stands for: CD45RA+ positively selected. This receptor has the CDR3 CSVTGRELAKNIQYF. In nucleotides, the sequence is TGCAGCGTTACAGGGCGGGAACTAGCCAAAAACATTCAGTACTTC.